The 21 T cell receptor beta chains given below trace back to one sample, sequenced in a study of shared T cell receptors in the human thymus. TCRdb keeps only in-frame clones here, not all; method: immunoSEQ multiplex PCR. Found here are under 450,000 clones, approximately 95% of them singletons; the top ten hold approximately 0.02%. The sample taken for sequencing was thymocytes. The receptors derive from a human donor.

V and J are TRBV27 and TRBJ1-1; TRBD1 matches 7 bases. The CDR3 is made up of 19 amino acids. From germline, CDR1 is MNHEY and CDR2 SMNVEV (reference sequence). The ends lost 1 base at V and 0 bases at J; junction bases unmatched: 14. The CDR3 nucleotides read TGTGCCAGCAGTTTATTGGGAGGGGGCGGTCATGTAATGAACACTGAAGCTTTCTTT. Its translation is CASSLLGGGGHVMNTEAFF.

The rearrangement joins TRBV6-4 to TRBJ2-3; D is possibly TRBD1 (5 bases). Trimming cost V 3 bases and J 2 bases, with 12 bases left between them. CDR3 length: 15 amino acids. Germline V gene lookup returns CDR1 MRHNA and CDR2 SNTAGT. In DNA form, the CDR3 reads TGTGCCAGCAGTGATAATGACAGATCCACAGATACGCAGTATTTT. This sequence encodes CASSDNDRSTDTQYF.

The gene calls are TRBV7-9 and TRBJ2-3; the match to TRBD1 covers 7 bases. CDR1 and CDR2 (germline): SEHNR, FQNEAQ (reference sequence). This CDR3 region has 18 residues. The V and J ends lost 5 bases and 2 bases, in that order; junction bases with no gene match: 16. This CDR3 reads CASSTRTGAHIDTDTQYF. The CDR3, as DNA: TGTGCCAGCAGCACAAGGACAGGAGCCCATATCGACACAGATACGCAGTATTTT.

DNA of the CDR3: TGTGCCAGTAGTCAAACTAGGGGATACGAGCAGTACTTC. It translates to CASSQTRGYEQYF. The genes are TRBV19 and TRBJ2-7; tentatively, D is TRBD1 or TRBD2 (5 bases each). V lost 5 bases to trimming and J lost 4 bases, with 12 bases between them. This CDR3 contains 13 residues. Germline values: CDR1 LNHDA, CDR2 SQIVND (reference sequence).

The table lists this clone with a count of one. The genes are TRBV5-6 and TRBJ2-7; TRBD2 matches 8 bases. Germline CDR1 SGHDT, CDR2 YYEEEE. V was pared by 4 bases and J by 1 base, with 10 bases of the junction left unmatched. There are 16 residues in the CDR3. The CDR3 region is CASSPGGGEGSYEQYF. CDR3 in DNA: TGTGCCAGCAGCCCGGGGGGGGGCGAGGGATCCTACGAGCAGTACTTC.

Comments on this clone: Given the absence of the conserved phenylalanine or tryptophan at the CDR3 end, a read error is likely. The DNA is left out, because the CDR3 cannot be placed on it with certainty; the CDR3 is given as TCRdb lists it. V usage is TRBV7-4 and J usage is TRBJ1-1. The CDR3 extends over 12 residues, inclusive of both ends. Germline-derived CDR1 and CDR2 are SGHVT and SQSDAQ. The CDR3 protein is CASSSLSLAPLV.

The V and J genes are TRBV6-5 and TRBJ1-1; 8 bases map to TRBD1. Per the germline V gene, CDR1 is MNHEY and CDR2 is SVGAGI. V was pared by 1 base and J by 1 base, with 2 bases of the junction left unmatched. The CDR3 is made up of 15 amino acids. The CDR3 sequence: CASSYLQGENTEAFF. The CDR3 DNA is TGTGCCAGCAGTTACTTACAGGGGGAGAACACTGAAGCTTTCTTT.

DNA of the CDR3: TGTGCCAGCAGTGAGGGTCCGGGACGGAGTAACTATGGCTACACCTTC. This codes for CASSEGPGRSNYGYTF. This sequence joins TRBV6-1 and TRBJ1-2; D might be TRBD1 (5 bases). The V end was cut by 3 bases, the J end by 1 base, with 15 bases between. CDR3 length: 16 residues. Germline assignment: CDR1 MNHNS and CDR2 SASEGT.

The DNA of the CDR3 is TGCGCCAGCAGTCAACCCAAGACAGGGGGATCGAACACTGAAGCTTTCTTT. Translated, it gives CASSQPKTGGSNTEAFF. This chain links TRBV23-1 with TRBJ1-1; TRBD1 matches 9 bases. TRBV23-1 is an ORF; its function is uncertain. CDR3 length: 17 amino acids. The junction had 8 bases not matched to a gene; V was cut back by 2 bases and J by 1 base.

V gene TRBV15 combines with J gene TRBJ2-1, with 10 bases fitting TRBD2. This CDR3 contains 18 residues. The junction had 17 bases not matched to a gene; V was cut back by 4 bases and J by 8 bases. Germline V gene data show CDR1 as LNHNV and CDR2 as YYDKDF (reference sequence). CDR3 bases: TGTGCCACCAGCATTTTTAGGGCTAGCGGGAGAGGAACCGATGAGCAGTTCTTC. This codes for CATSIFRASGRGTDEQFF.

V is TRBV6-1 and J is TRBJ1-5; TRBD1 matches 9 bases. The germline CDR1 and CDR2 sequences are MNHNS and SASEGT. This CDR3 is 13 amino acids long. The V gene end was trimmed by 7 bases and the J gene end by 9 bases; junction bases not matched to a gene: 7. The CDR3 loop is CASTLEDRGPQHF. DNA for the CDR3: TGTGCCAGCACATTAGAGGACAGGGGGCCCCAGCATTTT.

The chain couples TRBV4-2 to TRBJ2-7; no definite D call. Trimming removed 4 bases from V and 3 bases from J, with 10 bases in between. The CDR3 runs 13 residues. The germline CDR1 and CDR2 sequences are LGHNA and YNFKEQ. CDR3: CASSPDLNYEQYF. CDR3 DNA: TGTGCCAGCAGCCCCGACCTTAACTACGAGCAGTACTTC.

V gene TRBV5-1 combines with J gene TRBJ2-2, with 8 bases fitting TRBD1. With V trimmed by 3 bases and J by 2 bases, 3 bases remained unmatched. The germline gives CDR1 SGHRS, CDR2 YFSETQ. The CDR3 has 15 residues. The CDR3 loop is CASSWGQVNTGELFF. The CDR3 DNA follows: TGCGCCAGCAGCTGGGGACAGGTTAACACCGGGGAGCTGTTTTTT.

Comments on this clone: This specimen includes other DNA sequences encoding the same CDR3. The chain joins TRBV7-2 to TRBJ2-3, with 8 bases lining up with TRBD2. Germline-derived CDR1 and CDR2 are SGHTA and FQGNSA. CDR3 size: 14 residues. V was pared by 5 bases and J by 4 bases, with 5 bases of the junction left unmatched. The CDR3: CASSLGLGADTQYF. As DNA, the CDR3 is TGTGCCAGCAGCCTGGGACTAGGGGCAGATACGCAGTATTTT.

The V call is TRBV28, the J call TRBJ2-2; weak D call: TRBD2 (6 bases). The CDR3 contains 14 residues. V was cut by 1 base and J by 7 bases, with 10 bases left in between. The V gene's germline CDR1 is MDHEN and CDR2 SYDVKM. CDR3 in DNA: TGTGCCAGCAGTTTATTGGGGGGAAGCGGGGAGCTGTTTTTT. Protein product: CASSLLGGSGELFF.

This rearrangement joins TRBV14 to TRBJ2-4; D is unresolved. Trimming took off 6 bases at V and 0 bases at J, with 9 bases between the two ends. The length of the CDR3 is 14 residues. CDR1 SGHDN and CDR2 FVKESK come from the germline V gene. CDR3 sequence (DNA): TGTGCCAGCAGTTCCGACAAAGCCAAAAACATTCAGTACTTC. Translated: CASSSDKAKNIQYF.

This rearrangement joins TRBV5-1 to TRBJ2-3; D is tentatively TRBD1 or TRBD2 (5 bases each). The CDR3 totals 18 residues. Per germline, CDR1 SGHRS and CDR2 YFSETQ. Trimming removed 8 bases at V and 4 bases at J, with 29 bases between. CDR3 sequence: CASGPPGNPGPRADTQYF. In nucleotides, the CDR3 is TGCGCCAGTGGGCCGCCAGGGAACCCGGGACCTAGAGCAGATACGCAGTATTTT.

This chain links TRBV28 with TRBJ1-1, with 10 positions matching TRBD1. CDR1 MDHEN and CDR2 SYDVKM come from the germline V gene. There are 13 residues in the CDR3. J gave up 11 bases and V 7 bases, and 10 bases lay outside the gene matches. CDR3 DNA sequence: TGTGCCAGCACTCTAGGGACAGGGGTTGAGGCTTTCTTT. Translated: CASTLGTGVEAFF.

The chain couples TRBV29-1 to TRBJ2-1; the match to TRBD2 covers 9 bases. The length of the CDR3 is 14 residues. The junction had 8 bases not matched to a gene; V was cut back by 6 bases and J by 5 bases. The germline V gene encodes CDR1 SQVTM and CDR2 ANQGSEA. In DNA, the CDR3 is TGCAGCGTGATAGCGGGAGAGGTCCACAATGAGCAGTTCTTC. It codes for CSVIAGEVHNEQFF.

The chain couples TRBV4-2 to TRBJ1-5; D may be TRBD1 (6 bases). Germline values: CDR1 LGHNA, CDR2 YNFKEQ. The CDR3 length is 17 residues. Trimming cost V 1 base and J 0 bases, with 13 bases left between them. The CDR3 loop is CASSQGGTTYSNQPQHF. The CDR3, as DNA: TGTGCCAGCAGCCAAGGGGGGACAACTTATAGCAATCAGCCCCAGCATTTT.

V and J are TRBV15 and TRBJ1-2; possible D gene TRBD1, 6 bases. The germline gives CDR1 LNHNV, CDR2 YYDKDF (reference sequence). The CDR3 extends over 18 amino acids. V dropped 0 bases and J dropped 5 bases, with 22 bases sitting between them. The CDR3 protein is CATSRDLRMGGASYGYTF. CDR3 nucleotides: TGTGCCACCAGCAGAGATTTAAGGATGGGGGGGGCTTCATATGGCTACACCTTC.